This T cell receptor (beta chain) was retrieved from a study of long-term antiretroviral therapy in people with HIV. Study-level points and caveats: Spans of CDR3 length were tighter for HIV repertoires than for controls.

Version v3.0 of the immunoSEQ assay was performed at survey level. Only in-frame clones appear in the TCRdb table, and some are missing; sequencing was by immunoSEQ multiplex PCR. The table lists about 17,000 clones, about four fifths of them singletons. The length of the CDR3 is 15 residues. Trimming cost V 2 bases and J 4 bases; bases outside gene matches: 6. Germline loops: CDR1 LGHNA, CDR2 YNFKEQ. As to this clone: Its antigen remains unknown.

This specimen consisted of unsorted PBMCs, obtained at the start of antiretroviral therapy. This TCR derives from a man aged 25 to 40 with HIV. The V gene is TRBV4-2, the J gene TRBJ2-7; 9 nucleotides agree with TRBD1. The CDR3 DNA reads as TGTGCCAGCAGCCAAATACAGGGGGCGAGTTACGAGCAGTACTTC. Protein: CASSQIQGASYEQYF.